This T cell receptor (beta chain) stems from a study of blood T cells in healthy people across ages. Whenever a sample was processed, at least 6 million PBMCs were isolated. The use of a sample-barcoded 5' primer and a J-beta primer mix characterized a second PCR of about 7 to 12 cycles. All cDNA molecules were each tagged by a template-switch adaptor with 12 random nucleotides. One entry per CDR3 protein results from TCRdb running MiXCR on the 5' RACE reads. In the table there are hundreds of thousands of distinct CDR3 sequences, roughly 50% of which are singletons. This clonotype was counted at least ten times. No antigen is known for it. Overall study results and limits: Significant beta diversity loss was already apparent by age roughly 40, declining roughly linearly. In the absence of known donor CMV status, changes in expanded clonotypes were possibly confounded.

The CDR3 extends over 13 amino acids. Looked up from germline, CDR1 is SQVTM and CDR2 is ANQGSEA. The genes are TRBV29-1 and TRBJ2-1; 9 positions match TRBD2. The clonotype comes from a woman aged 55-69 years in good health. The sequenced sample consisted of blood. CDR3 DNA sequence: TGCACCGCACGAGGGCGGGAGGGAAATGAGCAGTTCTTC. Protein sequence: CTARGREGNEQFF.